A single sample is the source of the 2 T cell receptor beta chains below, sequenced in a study of blood T cell repertoires in COVID-19. Produced via immunoSEQ multiplex PCR; TCRdb's table is partial and in-frame only. The sample contains 200,000 to 250,000 clones, around nine tenths of which appear only once. Sequencing was performed on peripheral blood. Receptor source: a woman in her 70s with active or convalescent COVID-19.

This clone appeared a few times. DNA for the CDR3: TGTGCCAGTAGTATAGCGAGCGGCTACGAGCAGTACTTC. This gives the protein CASSIASGYEQYF. The chain uses TRBV19 and TRBJ2-7, with D perhaps TRBD2 (5 bases). The CDR3 is made up of 13 amino acids. The germline V and J ends were trimmed by 1 base and 3 bases, with 7 bases remaining between them. The germline V gene encodes CDR1 LNHDA and CDR2 SQIVND (reference sequence). The full variable domain, with the rest looked up from reference TRBV19 and TRBJ2-7, is DGGITQSPKYLFRKEGQNVTLSCEQNLNHDAMYWYRQDPGQGLRLIYYSQIVNDFQKGDIAEGYSVSREKKESFPLTVTSAQKNPTAFYLCASSIASGYEQYFGPGTRLTVT.

This chain links TRBV19 with TRBJ1-5; 7 nucleotides match TRBD1. The CDR3 loop spans 14 amino acids. The V segment lost 4 bases and the J segment 6 bases; nucleotides outside the gene matches: 6. Germline V lookup: CDR1 LNHDA, CDR2 SQIVND (reference sequence). The DNA of the CDR3 is TGTGCCAGTAGTACAAACAGGGACAGTCAGCCCCAGCATTTT. As protein: CASSTNRDSQPQHF.